These T cell receptor beta chains were read from a single sample in a study of response to subunit inactivated influenza vaccine. One entry per CDR3 protein, called by TCRdb with MiXCR from the RT-PCR reads. The sample records hundreds of thousands of distinct CDR3 sequences, under 9% being singletons. Sequencing was performed on PBMCs from blood, taken 23 months after vaccination. These receptors came from a man aged 50-75 years who received an inactivated influenza vaccine. The CDR3 runs from the conserved cysteine through the conserved F or W. Each record gives: V gene, J gene, clone size, D gene, CDR3 protein, CDR3 DNA. The D gene is left open where the match is weak. Clone size is given for some rows only: seen once, a few or many times, or a class if the clone is expanded.

TRBV7-9,TRBJ2-5,few,.,CASSLTGSGQETQYF,TGTGCCAGCAGCTTAACGGGGAGCGGGCAAGAGACCCAGTACTTC
TRBV25-1,TRBJ1-1,few,TRBD1,CASSELGQGPGAEAFF,TGTGCCAGCAGTGAATTGGGACAGGGGCCAGGCGCTGAAGCTTTCTTT
TRBV12-3/TRBV12-4,TRBJ1-6,few,.,CASSLSARGNSPLHF,TGTGCCAGCAGTTTATCGGCCAGGGGTAATTCACCCCTCCACTTT
TRBV6-5,TRBJ1-1,.,.,CASSYSSSPNTEAFF,TGTGCCAGCAGTTACTCGAGTAGCCCCAACACTGAAGCTTTCTTT
TRBV20-1,TRBJ2-5,many,TRBD2,CSAPQTSGEETQYF,TGCAGTGCCCCTCAGACTAGCGGGGAAGAGACCCAGTACTTC
TRBV12-3/TRBV12-4,TRBJ2-7,few,TRBD1,CASSSGTGASEQYF,TGTGCCAGCAGTTCCGGGACAGGGGCCTCCGAGCAGTACTTC
TRBV4-2,TRBJ2-1,few,.,CASSQGENEQFF,TGTGCCAGCAGCCAAGGGGAAAATGAGCAGTTCTTC
TRBV10-3,TRBJ1-5,few,TRBD1,CAIRDRLDQPQHF,TGTGCCATCAGGGACAGGCTGGATCAGCCCCAGCATTTT
TRBV6-2/TRBV6-3,TRBJ1-4,few,.,CASSYDWVGGEKLFF,TGTGCCAGCAGTTACGATTGGGTCGGCGGTGAAAAACTGTTTTTT
TRBV7-3,TRBJ2-1,.,TRBD1,CASSPLPGQRGNEQFF,TGTGCCAGCAGCCCCCTTCCGGGACAGCGTGGGAATGAGCAGTTCTTC
TRBV27,TRBJ2-1,.,TRBD1,CASSPEGSWTGVNEQFF,TGTGCCAGCAGCCCTGAGGGCTCTTGGACAGGGGTCAATGAGCAGTTCTTC
TRBV12-3/TRBV12-4,TRBJ1-2,few,.,CASSTTVGYGYTF,TGTGCCAGCAGCACGACCGTGGGCTATGGCTACACCTTC
TRBV3-1,TRBJ2-3,few,.,CASSPGITEVADTQYF,TGTGCCAGCAGCCCAGGGATCACCGAGGTCGCAGATACGCAGTATTTT